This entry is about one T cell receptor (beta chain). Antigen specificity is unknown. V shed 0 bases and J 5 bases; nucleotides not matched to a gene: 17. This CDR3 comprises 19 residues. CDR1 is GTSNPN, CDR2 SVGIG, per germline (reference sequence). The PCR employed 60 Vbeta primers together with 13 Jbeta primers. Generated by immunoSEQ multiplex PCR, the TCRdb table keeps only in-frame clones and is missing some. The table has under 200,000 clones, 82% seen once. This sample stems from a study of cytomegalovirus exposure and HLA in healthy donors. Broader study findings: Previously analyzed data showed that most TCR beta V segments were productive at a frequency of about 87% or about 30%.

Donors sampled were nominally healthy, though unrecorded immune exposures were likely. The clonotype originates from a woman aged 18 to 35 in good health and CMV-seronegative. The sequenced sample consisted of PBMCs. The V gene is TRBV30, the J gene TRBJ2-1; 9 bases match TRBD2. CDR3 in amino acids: CAWSVWSSGNRRTNNEQFF. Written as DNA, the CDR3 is TGTGCCTGGAGTGTTTGGTCTAGCGGGAACCGCCGAACCAACAATGAGCAGTTCTTC.